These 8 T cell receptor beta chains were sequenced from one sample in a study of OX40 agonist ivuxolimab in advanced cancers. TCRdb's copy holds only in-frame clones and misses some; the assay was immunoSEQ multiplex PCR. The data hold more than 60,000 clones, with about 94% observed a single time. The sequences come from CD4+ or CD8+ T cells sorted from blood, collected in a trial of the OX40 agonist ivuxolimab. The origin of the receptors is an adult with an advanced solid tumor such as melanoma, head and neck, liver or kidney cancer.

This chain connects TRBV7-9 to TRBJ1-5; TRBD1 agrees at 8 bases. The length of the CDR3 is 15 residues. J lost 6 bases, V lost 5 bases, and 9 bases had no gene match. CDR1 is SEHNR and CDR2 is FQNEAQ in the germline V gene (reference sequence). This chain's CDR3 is CASSRDRYGVQPQHF. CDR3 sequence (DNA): TGTGCCAGCAGCCGGGACAGGTATGGCGTTCAGCCCCAGCATTTT.

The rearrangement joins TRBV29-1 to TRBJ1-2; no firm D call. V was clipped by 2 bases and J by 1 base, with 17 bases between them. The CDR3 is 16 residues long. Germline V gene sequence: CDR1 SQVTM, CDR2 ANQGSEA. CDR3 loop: CSVEWPTAGYNYGYTF. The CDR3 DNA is TGCAGCGTTGAATGGCCAACGGCAGGCTATAACTATGGCTACACCTTC.

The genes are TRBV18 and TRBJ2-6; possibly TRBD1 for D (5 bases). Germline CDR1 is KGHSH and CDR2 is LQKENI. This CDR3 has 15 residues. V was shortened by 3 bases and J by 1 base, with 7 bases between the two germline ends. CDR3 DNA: TGTGCCAGCTCACCCAGGGCTTCTGGGGCCAACGTCCTGACTTTC. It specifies CASSPRASGANVLTF.

The CDR3 DNA sequence: TGTGCCATCCGAGAGGCGGGATACACCGGGGAGCTGTTTTTT. Translating it yields CAIREAGYTGELFF. This chain links TRBV19 with TRBJ2-2; possibly TRBD2 for D (6 bases). Trimming left V 10 bases short and J 3 bases short, with 15 bases between. The CDR3 has 14 amino acids. Germline loops: CDR1 LNHDA, CDR2 SQIVND (reference sequence). The complete variable domain, with remaining parts taken from reference TRBV19 and TRBJ2-2, reads DGGITQSPKYLFRKEGQNVTLSCEQNLNHDAMYWYRQDPGQGLRLIYYSQIVNDFQKGDIAEGYSVSREKKESFPLTVTSAQKNPTAFYLCAIREAGYTGELFFGEGSRLTVL.

CDR3 DNA sequence: TGTGCCAGCAGCGTGGCCGGGACCCTCTACAATGAGCAGTTCTTC. Translated: CASSVAGTLYNEQFF. The chain uses TRBV9 and TRBJ2-1; D assignment may be TRBD1 or TRBD2 (5 bases each). The CDR3 extends over 15 amino acids. V was shortened by 2 bases and J by 3 bases, with 12 bases between the two germline ends. Per the germline V gene, CDR1 is SGDLS and CDR2 is YYNGEE.

The CDR3 coding sequence is TGTGCCAGCAGGGGACTAGCGGGAGGCTACGAGCAGTACTTC. It codes for CASRGLAGGYEQYF. The chain uses TRBV28 and TRBJ2-7; 15 nucleotides match TRBD2. Looked up from germline, CDR1 is MDHEN and CDR2 is SYDVKM. The CDR3 sequence is 14 residues long. V was pared by 6 bases and J by 3 bases, with 0 bases of the junction left unmatched.

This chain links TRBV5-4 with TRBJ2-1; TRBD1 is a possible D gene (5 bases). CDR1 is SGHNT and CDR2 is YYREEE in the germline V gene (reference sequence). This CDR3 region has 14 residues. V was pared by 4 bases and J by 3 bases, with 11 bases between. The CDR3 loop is CASSPIDSYNEQFF. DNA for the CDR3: TGTGCCAGCAGCCCTATAGACAGCTACAATGAGCAGTTCTTC. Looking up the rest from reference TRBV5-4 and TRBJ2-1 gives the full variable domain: ETGVTQSPTHLIKTRGQQVTLRCSSQSGHNTVSWYQQALGQGPQFIFQYYREEENGRGNFPPRFSGLQFPNYSSELNVNALELDDSALYLCASSPIDSYNEQFFGPGTRLTVL.

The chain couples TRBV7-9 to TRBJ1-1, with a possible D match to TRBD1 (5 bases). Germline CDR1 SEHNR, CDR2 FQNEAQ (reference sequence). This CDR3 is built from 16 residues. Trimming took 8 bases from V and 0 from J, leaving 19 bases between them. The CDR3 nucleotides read TGTGCCAGCCCGAAGTGGGGTGGAGGGGTGAACACTGAAGCTTTCTTT. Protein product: CASPKWGGGVNTEAFF.